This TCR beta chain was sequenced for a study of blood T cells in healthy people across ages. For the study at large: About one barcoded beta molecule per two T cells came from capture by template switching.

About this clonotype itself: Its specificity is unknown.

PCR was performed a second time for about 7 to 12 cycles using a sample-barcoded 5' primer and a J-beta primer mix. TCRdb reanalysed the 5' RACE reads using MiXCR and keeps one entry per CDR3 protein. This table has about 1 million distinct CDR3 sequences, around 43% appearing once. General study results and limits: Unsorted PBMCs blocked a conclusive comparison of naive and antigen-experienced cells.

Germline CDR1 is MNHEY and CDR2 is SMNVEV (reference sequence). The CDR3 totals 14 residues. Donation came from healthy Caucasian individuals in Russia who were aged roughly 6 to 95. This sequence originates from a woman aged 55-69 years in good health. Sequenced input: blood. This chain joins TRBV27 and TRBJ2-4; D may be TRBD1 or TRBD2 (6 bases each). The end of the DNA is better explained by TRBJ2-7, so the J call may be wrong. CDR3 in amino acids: CASSLRGDWYEQYF. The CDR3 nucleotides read TGTGCCAGCAGTCTAAGGGGGGATTGGTACGAGCAGTACTTC.